Following are 23 T cell receptor beta chains from one sample sequenced in a study of blood T cell repertoires in COVID-19. Here immunoSEQ multiplex PCR was the method, and the copy in TCRdb shows in-frame clones only, minus some. The table shows about 35,000 clones, with 81% occurring only once. What was sequenced was peripheral blood. The receptors here all came from a human donor in a cohort sampled during active or convalescent COVID-19. The donor label of this sample is uncertain.

This chain links TRBV28 with TRBJ1-5, with D unclear. Germline V gene data show CDR1 as MDHEN and CDR2 as SYDVKM. CDR3 length equals 15 residues. V lost 7 bases and J 2 bases, leaving 15 bases between the germline ends. CDR3 bases: TGTGCCAGCACTATGCCCGGGAAAGGCAATCAGCCCCAGCATTTT. Amino acid sequence: CASTMPGKGNQPQHF.

This clone was observed a handful of times. The V and J genes are TRBV29-1 and TRBJ2-7; TRBD1 aligns across 8 bases. CDR1 and CDR2 (germline): SQVTM, ANQGSEA. The V and J ends lost 2 bases and 5 bases, in that order; junction bases with no gene match: 5. The CDR3 runs to 13 residues. The CDR3 loop reads CSVETTGGDEQYF. CDR3 nucleotides: TGCAGCGTTGAAACCACAGGGGGAGACGAGCAGTACTTC.

This clone showed up just once. The V call is TRBV2, the J call TRBJ1-6, with D unclear. Trimming stripped 7 bases from V and 7 bases from J, with 20 bases between. Germline loops: CDR1 SNHLY, CDR2 FYNNEI. This CDR3 comprises 16 residues. CDR3 in amino acids: CASKYVGGSLNSPLHF. The CDR3 DNA follows: TGTGCCAGCAAATACGTGGGAGGTAGTTTGAATTCACCCCTCCACTTT.

The chain recombines TRBV6-1 with TRBJ1-1; no clear D gene. The CDR3 has 14 amino acids. The V and J ends lost 3 bases and 0 bases respectively, with 8 bases between them. Germline V gene data show CDR1 as MNHNS and CDR2 as SASEGT. CDR3 protein: CASSDKRLNTEAFF. CDR3 coding DNA: TGTGCCAGCAGTGATAAGAGGTTGAACACTGAAGCTTTCTTT.

This clone has just a few counts. The genes are TRBV5-1 and TRBJ2-3, with 10 bases matching TRBD2. The CDR3 runs 16 residues. Germline CDR1 and CDR2: SGHRS and YFSETQ. With V trimmed by 0 bases and J by 1 base, 2 bases remained unmatched. CDR3 protein: CASSLAGTSGTDTQYF. The CDR3 coding sequence is TGCGCCAGCAGCTTGGCCGGGACTAGCGGCACAGATACGCAGTATTTT. The full variable domain, completed using reference TRBV5-1 and TRBJ2-3, is KAGVTQTPRYLIKTRGQQVTLSCSPISGHRSVSWYQQTPGQGLQFLFEYFSETQRNKGNFPGRFSGRQFSNSRSEMNVSTLELGDSALYLCASSLAGTSGTDTQYFGPGTRLTVL.

V gene TRBV6-1 combines with J gene TRBJ1-1, with a possible D match to TRBD1 (5 bases). Germline V lookup: CDR1 MNHNS, CDR2 SASEGT. V was shortened by 2 bases and J by 7 bases, with 11 bases between the two germline ends. The CDR3 runs 13 residues. This CDR3 is CASSEWGGVEAFF. CDR3 bases: TGTGCCAGCAGTGAATGGGGGGGAGTTGAAGCTTTCTTT.

The chain is built from TRBV28 and TRBJ1-2; the D is unclear. Trimming left V 3 bases short and J 8 bases short, with 10 bases between. CDR1 is MDHEN, CDR2 SYDVKM, per germline. The CDR3 totals 12 residues. The CDR3 sequence: CASSFSGLGYTF. The CDR3 nucleotides are TGTGCCAGCAGTTTTTCCGGTCTCGGCTACACCTTC.

This chain connects TRBV9 to TRBJ2-4, with a weak D call TRBD2 (7 bases). Trimming removed 3 bases from V and 8 bases from J, with 18 bases in between. The CDR3 has 15 amino acids. From germline, CDR1 is SGDLS and CDR2 YYNGEE. The CDR3 nucleotides read TGTGCCAGCAGCGCCCGGGGGGCGGAATGGGACATTCAGTACTTC. This sequence encodes CASSARGAEWDIQYF.

For the CDR3, the DNA is TGTGCCAGTAGTGCCTACTCGAGCGGGGCCAGCTCCTACAATGAGCAGTTCTTC. It codes for CASSAYSSGASSYNEQFF. The chain employs TRBV19 and TRBJ2-1, with TRBD2 identical over 7 bases. The V gene end was trimmed by 5 bases and the J gene end by 0 bases; junction bases not matched to a gene: 13. Germline V CDR1 and CDR2: LNHDA, SQIVND (reference sequence). This CDR3 has 18 amino acids.

The V call is TRBV5-1, the J call TRBJ2-7, with 7 positions matching TRBD1. The V and J ends lost 7 bases and 2 bases, in that order; junction bases with no gene match: 12. Germline CDR1 SGHRS, CDR2 YFSETQ. The CDR3 loop spans 15 amino acids. CDR3 sequence reads: CASAQAGTVAYEQYF. CDR3 nucleotide sequence: TGCGCCAGCGCCCAGGCCGGGACAGTAGCCTACGAGCAGTACTTC.

The rearrangement links TRBV7-2 to TRBJ1-2; 8 bases fit TRBD1. Germline V gives CDR1 SGHTA, CDR2 FQGNSA. The CDR3 covers 13 residues. V shed 5 bases and J 6 bases; nucleotides not matched to a gene: 5. The chain's CDR3 is CASSPGQGDGYTF. The CDR3 nucleotides are TGTGCCAGCAGCCCTGGACAGGGCGATGGCTACACCTTC.

The chain is built from TRBV9 and TRBJ2-1; TRBD2 might be the D (6 bases). The V gene's germline CDR1 is SGDLS and CDR2 YYNGEE. The V end lost 1 base, the J end lost 12 bases, and 11 bases lay between the germline ends. The CDR3 contains 12 residues. CDR3 region: CASSVKRGAQFF. Written as DNA, the CDR3 is TGTGCCAGCAGCGTAAAACGCGGGGCGCAGTTCTTC.

This chain uses TRBV6-5 with TRBJ2-2, with D maybe TRBD1 (6 bases). The ends were cut back, 8 bases at V and 6 bases at J, with 19 bases in the middle. The CDR3 spans 15 residues. Germline lookup yields CDR1 MNHEY and CDR2 SVGAGI. Written as DNA, the CDR3 is TGTGCCAGCTCTCAGGGACAAATCCGGCCCGGGGAGCTGTTTTTT. Amino acids: CASSQGQIRPGELFF.

This CDR3 is CASLDGKKHTDTQYF. In nucleotides, the CDR3 is TGTGCCAGCCTAGACGGTAAAAAACACACAGATACGCAGTATTTT. V usage is TRBV2 and J usage is TRBJ2-3; D uncertain. Germline V gene lookup returns CDR1 SNHLY and CDR2 FYNNEI. Between the trimmed V and J ends, which lost 8 bases and 2 bases, there was a span of 17 bases. The CDR3 has 15 amino acids.

The chain couples TRBV4-2 to TRBJ1-4; no definite D call. The germline V gene has CDR1 LGHNA and CDR2 YNFKEQ. The CDR3 extends over 14 amino acids. V lost 5 bases and J 0 bases, leaving 7 bases between the germline ends. CDR3 sequence (DNA): TGTGCCAGCAGCTCCCCGGCAACTAATGAAAAACTGTTTTTT. It encodes CASSSPATNEKLFF.

V usage is TRBV6-2 or TRBV6-3 and J usage is TRBJ2-4; D is perhaps TRBD2 (6 bases). This CDR3 contains 14 residues. Trimming pared 6 bases from V and 5 bases from J, leaving 14 bases between. CDR1 and CDR2 from the germline V gene are MNHEY and SVGEGT. The CDR3 is CASSPRGAENIQYF. For the CDR3, the DNA is TGTGCCAGCAGCCCCCGCGGGGCAGAAAACATTCAGTACTTC.

This chain connects TRBV7-8 to TRBJ2-7; D remains unclear. V was pared by 1 base and J by 2 bases, with 12 bases between. CDR1 is SGHVS and CDR2 is FQNEAQ in the germline V gene. This CDR3 has 15 amino acids. CDR3 DNA: TGTGCCAGCAGCTTAGAGTACGGTCCCACCTACGAGCAGTACTTC. Translation gives CASSLEYGPTYEQYF.

This clone was counted between two and nine times. The chain combines TRBV4-1 with TRBJ1-1, with 7 bases matching TRBD1. Germline trimming cut 1 base from V and 5 bases from J; bases unmatched to any gene: 7. Per the germline V gene, CDR1 is MGHRA and CDR2 is YSYEKL. The CDR3 totals 15 residues. The CDR3 loop is CASSQGAGGRTEAFF. The CDR3 coding sequence is TGCGCCAGCAGCCAAGGAGCAGGGGGGAGGACTGAAGCTTTCTTT.

The chain links TRBV25-1 to TRBJ2-1; TRBD2 is a possible D gene (5 bases). V shed 3 bases and J shed 8 bases, with 14 bases lying between them. The CDR3 is made up of 14 amino acids. Germline assignment: CDR1 MGHDK and CDR2 SYGVNS. For the CDR3, the DNA is TGTGCCAGCAGTGACGAGGGAGTGAGGGATGAGCAGTTCTTC. The encoded protein is CASSDEGVRDEQFF.

This sequence joins TRBV5-1 and TRBJ2-3; possible D gene TRBD2, 6 bases. V gave up 1 base and J gave up 3 bases, with 15 bases separating them. Looked up from germline, CDR1 is SGHRS and CDR2 is YFSETQ. This CDR3 is 16 amino acids long. CDR3 nucleotide sequence: TGCGCCAGCAGCTTGAGATGGGAGGTGCGAACAGATACGCAGTATTTT. Its protein product is CASSLRWEVRTDTQYF.

The J gene is TRBJ1-1, the V gene TRBV7-9, with TRBD1 matching 7 bases. This CDR3 is 14 amino acids long. The ends lost 2 bases at V and 6 bases at J; junction bases unmatched: 6. Looked up from germline, CDR1 is SEHNR and CDR2 is FQNEAQ (reference sequence). The CDR3: CASSLQTGVSEAFF. The CDR3 nucleotides read TGTGCCAGCAGCTTACAAACAGGGGTCTCTGAAGCTTTCTTT.

The gene calls are TRBV11-2 and TRBJ2-6; D gene unclear. The CDR3 is made up of 14 amino acids. Trimming cost V 4 bases and J 0 bases, with 4 bases left between them. The germline V gene has CDR1 SGHAT and CDR2 FQNNGV. CDR3 protein: CASSYNSGANVLTF. CDR3 sequence (DNA): TGTGCCAGCAGCTATAACTCTGGGGCCAACGTCCTGACTTTC.

The rearrangement links TRBV30 to TRBJ1-2; perhaps TRBD1 as D (6 bases). Germline V lookup: CDR1 GTSNPN, CDR2 SVGIG (reference sequence). CDR3 length equals 12 residues. Trimming removed 1 base from V and 6 bases from J, with 9 bases in between. CDR3 nucleotides: TGTGCCTGGAGTGAAGGGGGGGATGGCTACACCTTC. Translated, it gives CAWSEGGDGYTF. Full variable domain (outside the CDR3, taken from reference TRBV30 and TRBJ1-2): SQTIHQWPATLVQPVGSPLSLECTVEGTSNPNLYWYRQAAGRGLQLLFYSVGIGQISSEVPQNLSASRPQDRQFILSSKKLLLSDSGFYLCAWSEGGDGYTFGSGTRLTVV.